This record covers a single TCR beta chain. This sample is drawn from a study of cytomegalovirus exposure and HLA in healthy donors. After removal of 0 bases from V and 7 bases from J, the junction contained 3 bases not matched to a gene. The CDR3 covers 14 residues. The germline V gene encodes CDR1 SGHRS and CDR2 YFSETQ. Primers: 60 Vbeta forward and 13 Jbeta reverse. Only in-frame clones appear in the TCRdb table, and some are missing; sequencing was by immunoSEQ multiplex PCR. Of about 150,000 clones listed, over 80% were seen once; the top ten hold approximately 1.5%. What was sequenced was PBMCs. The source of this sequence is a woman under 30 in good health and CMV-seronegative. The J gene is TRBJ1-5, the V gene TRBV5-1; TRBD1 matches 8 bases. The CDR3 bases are TGCGCCAGCAGCTTGGGCCAGGGGGCGCAGCCCCAGCATTTT. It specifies CASSLGQGAQPQHF.